These T cell receptor beta chains were read from a single sample in a study of control samples from healthy donors and cancer patients. This table comes from immunoSEQ multiplex PCR, and its TCRdb copy is limited to in-frame clones, with some not included. The specimen's table records roughly 200,000 clones. Sequencing was done on a sample of blood. The source of these receptors is a woman under 40 in good health. Each CDR3 is given with its conserved first and last residue. The D gene is left open where the match is weak.

cdr3_aa: CSVGGGEGLYGYTF
cdr3_nt: TGCAGCGTTGGGGGCGGTGAGGGGCTCTATGGCTACACCTTC
d_call: .
v_call: TRBV29-1
j_call: TRBJ1-2

cdr3_aa: CASSRDRVYEQYF
cdr3_nt: TGTGCCAGCAGTCGGGACAGGGTCTACGAGCAGTACTTC
d_call: TRBD1
v_call: TRBV6-6
j_call: TRBJ2-7

cdr3_aa: CASSLVAALNTEAFF
cdr3_nt: TGTGCCAGCAGCTTAGTCGCGGCCCTGAACACTGAAGCTTTCTTT
d_call: .
v_call: TRBV7-2
j_call: TRBJ1-1

cdr3_aa: CASSDPIAVETQYF
cdr3_nt: TGTGCCAGCAGCGATCCAATCGCGGTAGAGACCCAGTACTTC
d_call: .
v_call: TRBV7-9
j_call: TRBJ2-5

cdr3_aa: CASRLSGGDQETQYF
cdr3_nt: TGTGCCAGCAGGCTTTCGGGGGGGGATCAAGAGACCCAGTACTTC
d_call: TRBD2
v_call: TRBV2
j_call: TRBJ2-5

cdr3_aa: CASSLDGGKPQHF
cdr3_nt: TGTGCCAGCTCACTTGACGGGGGGAAGCCCCAGCATTTT
d_call: .
v_call: TRBV18
j_call: TRBJ1-5

cdr3_aa: CASSQDLGREPQHF
cdr3_nt: TGTGCCAGCAGCCAAGATCTGGGAAGGGAGCCCCAGCATTTT
d_call: .
v_call: TRBV3-1/TRBV3-2
j_call: TRBJ1-5

cdr3_aa: CASSFSGTGGEKLFF
cdr3_nt: TGTGCCAGCAGCTTTTCCGGGACAGGGGGTGAAAAACTGTTTTTT
d_call: TRBD1
v_call: TRBV5-6
j_call: TRBJ1-4

cdr3_aa: CASSPGTPFLDYGYTF
cdr3_nt: TGTGCCAGCAGCCCGGGGACACCTTTTCTAGACTATGGCTACACCTTC
d_call: .
v_call: TRBV7-8
j_call: TRBJ1-2

cdr3_aa: CASSLSGLPDSGANVLTF
cdr3_nt: TGCGCCAGCAGCTTGAGTGGTTTGCCGGACTCTGGGGCCAACGTCCTGACTTTC
d_call: .
v_call: TRBV5-1
j_call: TRBJ2-6

cdr3_aa: CASSPDRNGYTF
cdr3_nt: TGTGCCAGCAGCCCCGACCGGAATGGCTACACCTTC
d_call: .
v_call: TRBV28
j_call: TRBJ1-2

cdr3_aa: CASSRAGRTIYF
cdr3_nt: TGTGCCAGCAGCCGGGCCGGGCGGACCATATATTTT
d_call: .
v_call: TRBV7-9
j_call: TRBJ1-3

cdr3_aa: CASRTGTGTYEQYF
cdr3_nt: TGTGCCAGCAGGACCGGGACAGGGACTTACGAGCAGTACTTC
d_call: TRBD1
v_call: TRBV27
j_call: TRBJ2-7

cdr3_aa: CASSPTGLYEQYF
cdr3_nt: TGTGCCAGCAGTCCGACAGGTCTCTACGAGCAGTACTTC
d_call: .
v_call: TRBV12-3/TRBV12-4
j_call: TRBJ2-7

cdr3_aa: CASSQRGGNTEAFF
cdr3_nt: TGCGCCAGCAGCCAACGAGGTGGCAACACTGAAGCTTTCTTT
d_call: .
v_call: TRBV4-1
j_call: TRBJ1-1

cdr3_aa: CASSEKGARANEKLFF
cdr3_nt: TGCGCCAGCAGTGAGAAAGGGGCGCGGGCTAATGAAAAACTGTTTTTT
d_call: .
v_call: TRBV10-2
j_call: TRBJ1-4

cdr3_aa: CASSQDRRRGAYNSPLHF
cdr3_nt: TGCGCCAGCAGCCAAGATAGACGGAGGGGCGCCTATAATTCACCCCTCCACTTT
d_call: .
v_call: TRBV4-1
j_call: TRBJ1-6